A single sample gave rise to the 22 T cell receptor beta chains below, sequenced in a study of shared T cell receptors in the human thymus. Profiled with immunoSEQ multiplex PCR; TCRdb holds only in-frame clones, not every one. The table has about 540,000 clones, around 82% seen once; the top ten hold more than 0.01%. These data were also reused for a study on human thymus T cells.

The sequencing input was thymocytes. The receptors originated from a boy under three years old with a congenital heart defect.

The CDR3 here is CATSRGPPEVGEGLAGSNTGELFF. Written as DNA, the CDR3 is TGTGCCACCAGCAGAGGCCCCCCGGAGGTAGGCGAGGGACTAGCGGGGTCGAACACCGGGGAGCTGTTTTTT. The rearrangement joins TRBV15 to TRBJ2-2; 13 bases match TRBD2. The CDR3 loop spans 24 amino acids. With V trimmed by 1 base and J by 0 bases, 20 bases remained unmatched. Germline values: CDR1 LNHNV, CDR2 YYDKDF (reference sequence).

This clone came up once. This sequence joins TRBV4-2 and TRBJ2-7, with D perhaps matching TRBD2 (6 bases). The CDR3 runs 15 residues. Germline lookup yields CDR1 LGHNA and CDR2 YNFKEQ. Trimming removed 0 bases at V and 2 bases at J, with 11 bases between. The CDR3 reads CASSQDRRETYEQYF. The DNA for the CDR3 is TGTGCCAGCAGCCAAGATAGACGGGAGACCTACGAGCAGTACTTC.

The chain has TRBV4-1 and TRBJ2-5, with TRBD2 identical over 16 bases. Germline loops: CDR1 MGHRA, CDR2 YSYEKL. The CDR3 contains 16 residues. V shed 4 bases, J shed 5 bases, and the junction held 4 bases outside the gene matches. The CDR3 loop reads CASSRGTSGRGETQYF. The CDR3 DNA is TGCGCCAGCAGCCGCGGGACTAGCGGGAGGGGGGAGACCCAGTACTTC.

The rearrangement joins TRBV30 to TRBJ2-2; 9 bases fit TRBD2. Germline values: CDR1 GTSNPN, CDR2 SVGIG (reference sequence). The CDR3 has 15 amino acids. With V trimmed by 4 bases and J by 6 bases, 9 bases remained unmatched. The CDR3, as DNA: TGTGCCTGGAAATATGGGACTAGCTGGGCCGGGGAGCTGTTTTTT. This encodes CAWKYGTSWAGELFF.

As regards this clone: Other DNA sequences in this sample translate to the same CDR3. CDR3 sequence (DNA): TGTGCCAGCAGCCCTGAAGATAGCGGGAAGGGGAGTGGGGACAATGAGCAGTTCTTC. Translating it yields CASSPEDSGKGSGDNEQFF. V gene TRBV5-4 combines with J gene TRBJ2-1; 8 positions match TRBD2. The CDR3 has 19 amino acids. Germline CDR1 reads SGHNT; CDR2 reads YYREEE (reference sequence). The J segment lost 5 bases and the V segment lost 4 bases, leaving 20 bases of the junction unmatched.

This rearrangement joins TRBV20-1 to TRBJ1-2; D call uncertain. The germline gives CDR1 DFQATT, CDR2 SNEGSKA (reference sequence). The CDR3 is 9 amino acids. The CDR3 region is CSPKRGYTF. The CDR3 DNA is TGCAGCCCGAAGAGGGGCTACACCTTC.

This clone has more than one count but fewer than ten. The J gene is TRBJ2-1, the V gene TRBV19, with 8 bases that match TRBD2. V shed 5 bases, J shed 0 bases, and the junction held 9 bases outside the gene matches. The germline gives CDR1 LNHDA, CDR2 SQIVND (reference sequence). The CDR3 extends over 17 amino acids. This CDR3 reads CASSYYPSGSSYNEQFF. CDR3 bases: TGTGCCAGTAGTTACTACCCTAGCGGGTCCTCCTACAATGAGCAGTTCTTC.

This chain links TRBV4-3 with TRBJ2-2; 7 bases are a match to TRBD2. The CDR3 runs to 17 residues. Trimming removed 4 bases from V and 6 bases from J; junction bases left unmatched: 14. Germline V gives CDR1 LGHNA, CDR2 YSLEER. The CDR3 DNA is TGCGCCAGCAGCCCAATACCCGGGACTATTGAGGCCGGGGAGCTGTTTTTT. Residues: CASSPIPGTIEAGELFF.

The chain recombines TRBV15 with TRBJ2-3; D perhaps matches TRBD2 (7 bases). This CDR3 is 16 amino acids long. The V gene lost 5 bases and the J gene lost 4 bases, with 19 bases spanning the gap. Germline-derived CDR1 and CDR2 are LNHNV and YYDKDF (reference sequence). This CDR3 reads CATSLIGGREADTQYF. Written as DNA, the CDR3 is TGTGCCACCAGCCTCATAGGGGGGAGGGAGGCAGATACGCAGTATTTT.

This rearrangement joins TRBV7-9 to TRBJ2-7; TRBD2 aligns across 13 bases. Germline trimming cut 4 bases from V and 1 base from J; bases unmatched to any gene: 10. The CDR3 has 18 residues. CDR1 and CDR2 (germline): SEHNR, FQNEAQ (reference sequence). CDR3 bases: TGTGCCAGCAGCTCCCTAACTAGCGGGAGGGCTTTTTCCTACGAGCAGTACTTC. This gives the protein CASSSLTSGRAFSYEQYF. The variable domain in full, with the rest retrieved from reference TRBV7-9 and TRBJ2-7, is DTGVSQNPRHKITKRGQNVTFRCDPISEHNRLYWYRQTLGQGPEFLTYFQNEAQLEKSRLLSDRFSAERPKGSFSTLEIQRTEQGDSAMYLCASSSLTSGRAFSYEQYFGPGTRLTVT.

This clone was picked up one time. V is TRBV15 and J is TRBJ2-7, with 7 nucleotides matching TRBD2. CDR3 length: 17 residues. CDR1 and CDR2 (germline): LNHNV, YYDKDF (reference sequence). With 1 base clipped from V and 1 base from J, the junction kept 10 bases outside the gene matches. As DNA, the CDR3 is TGTGCCACCAGCAGAGTGGGGGAGGGCGGGGTTTCCTACGAGCAGTACTTC. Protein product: CATSRVGEGGVSYEQYF.

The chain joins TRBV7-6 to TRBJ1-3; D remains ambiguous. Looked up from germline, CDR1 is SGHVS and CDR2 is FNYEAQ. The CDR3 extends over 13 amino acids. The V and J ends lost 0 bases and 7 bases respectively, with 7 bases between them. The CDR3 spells CASSLAPHNTIYF. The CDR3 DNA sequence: TGTGCCAGCAGCTTAGCCCCCCATAACACCATATATTTT.

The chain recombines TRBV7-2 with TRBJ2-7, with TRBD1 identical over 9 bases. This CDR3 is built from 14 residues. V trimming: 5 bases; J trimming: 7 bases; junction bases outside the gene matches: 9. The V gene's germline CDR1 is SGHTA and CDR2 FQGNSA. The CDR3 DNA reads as TGTGCCAGCAGCCCCTGGACAGGGGCGAGTGAGCAGTACTTC. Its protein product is CASSPWTGASEQYF. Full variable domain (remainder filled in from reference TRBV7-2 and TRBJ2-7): GAGVSQSPSNKVTEKGKDVELRCDPISGHTALYWYRQSLGQGLEFLIYFQGNSAPDKSGLPSDRFSAERTGGSVSTLTIQRTQQEDSAVYLCASSPWTGASEQYFGPGTRLTVT.

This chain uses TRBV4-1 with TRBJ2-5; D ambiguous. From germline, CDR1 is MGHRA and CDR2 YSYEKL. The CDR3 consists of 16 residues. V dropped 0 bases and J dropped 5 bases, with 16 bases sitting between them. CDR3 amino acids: CASSQEAAGGRETQYF. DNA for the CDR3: TGCGCCAGCAGCCAAGAGGCCGCAGGTGGCAGGGAGACCCAGTACTTC.

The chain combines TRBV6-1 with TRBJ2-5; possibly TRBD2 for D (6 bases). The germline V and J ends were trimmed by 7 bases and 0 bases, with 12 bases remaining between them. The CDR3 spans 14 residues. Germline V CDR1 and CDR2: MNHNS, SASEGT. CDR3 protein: CASMRGEDQETQYF. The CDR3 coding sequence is TGTGCCAGCATGCGAGGGGAGGACCAAGAGACCCAGTACTTC.

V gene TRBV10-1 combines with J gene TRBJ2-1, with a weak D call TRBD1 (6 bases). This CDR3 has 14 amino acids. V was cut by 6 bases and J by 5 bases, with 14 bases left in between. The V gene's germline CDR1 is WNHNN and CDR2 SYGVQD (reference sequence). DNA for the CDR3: TGCGCCAGCAGACCTTTTGGACAGCACAATGAGCAGTTCTTC. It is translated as CASRPFGQHNEQFF.

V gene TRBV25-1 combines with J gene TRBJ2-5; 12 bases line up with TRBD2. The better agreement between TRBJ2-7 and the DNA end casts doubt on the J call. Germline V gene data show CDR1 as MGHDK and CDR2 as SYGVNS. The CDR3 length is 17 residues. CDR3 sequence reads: CASSDARTSGVSYEQYF. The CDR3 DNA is TGTGCCAGCAGTGATGCTCGGACTAGCGGGGTCTCCTACGAGCAGTACTTC.

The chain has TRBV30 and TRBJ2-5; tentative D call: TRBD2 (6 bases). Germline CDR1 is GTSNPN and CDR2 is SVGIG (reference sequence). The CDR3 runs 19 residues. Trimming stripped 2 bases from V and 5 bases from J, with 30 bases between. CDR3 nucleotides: TGTGCCTGGAGTCCCCCGGGGACCCTAAACACCCCACGGGGGGAGACCCAGTACTTC. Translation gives CAWSPPGTLNTPRGETQYF.

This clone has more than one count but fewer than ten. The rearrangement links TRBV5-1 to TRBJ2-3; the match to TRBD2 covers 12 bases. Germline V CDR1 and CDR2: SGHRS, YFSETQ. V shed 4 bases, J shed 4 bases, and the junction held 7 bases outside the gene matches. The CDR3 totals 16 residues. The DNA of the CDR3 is TGCGCCAGCAGCACAACTAGCGGGAGGCGTTCAGATACGCAGTATTTT. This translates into CASSTTSGRRSDTQYF.

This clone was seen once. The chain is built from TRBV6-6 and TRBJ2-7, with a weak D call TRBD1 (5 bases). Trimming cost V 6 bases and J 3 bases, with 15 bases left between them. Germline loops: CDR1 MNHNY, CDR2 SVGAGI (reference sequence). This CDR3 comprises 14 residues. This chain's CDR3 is CASRRDSTVYEQYF. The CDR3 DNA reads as TGTGCCAGCAGAAGAGACAGTACAGTCTACGAGCAGTACTTC.

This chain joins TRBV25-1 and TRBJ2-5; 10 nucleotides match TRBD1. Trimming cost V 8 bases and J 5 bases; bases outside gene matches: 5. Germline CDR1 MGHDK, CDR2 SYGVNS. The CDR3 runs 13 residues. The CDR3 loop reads CASGKDRGETQYF. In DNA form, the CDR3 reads TGTGCCAGCGGCAAGGACAGGGGGGAGACCCAGTACTTC.

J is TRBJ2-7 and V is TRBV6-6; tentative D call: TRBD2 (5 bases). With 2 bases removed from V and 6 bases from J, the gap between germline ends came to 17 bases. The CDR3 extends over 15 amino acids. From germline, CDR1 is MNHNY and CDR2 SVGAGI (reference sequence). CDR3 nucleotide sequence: TGTGCCAGCAGTTACGTCGGACTCGCTTCGTCCGAGCAGTACTTC. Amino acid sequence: CASSYVGLASSEQYF.